This entry features one T cell receptor beta chain sequence. The antigen is undetermined. This record belongs to a study of CD8 T cells in ankylosing spondylitis. General study results and limits: The study identified a TCR beta motif of about eight highly homologous variants that appeared characteristic of ankylosing spondylitis blood.

With 2 bases removed from V and 6 bases from J, the gap between germline ends came to 6 bases. The CDR3 has 12 amino acids. Each CDR3 protein is one row after TCRdb ran MiXCR on the 5' RACE reads. In the table there are 150,000 to 200,000 distinct CDR3 sequences, 10% to 15% of which are singletons. The sequence derives from a female donor with ankylosing spondylitis or in good health (not recorded which). What was sequenced was blood, either unsorted or a sorted T cell fraction (not recorded which). V usage is TRBV12-3 or TRBV12-4 and J usage is TRBJ2-3; D is uncertain. DNA for the CDR3: TGTGCCAGCAGTTTAACTATGGATACGCAGTATTTT. This translates into CASSLTMDTQYF.